The source of this T cell receptor beta chain is a study of shared clonotypes between healthy human individuals. CDR3 size: 17 residues. Trimming took 0 bases from V and 7 from J; bases not matched to a gene: 13. CDR1 SGHRS and CDR2 YFSETQ come from the germline V gene. Data came from immunoSEQ multiplex PCR; TCRdb stores just in-frame clones and leaves some out. The sample lists 2 million to 2.5 million clones; over 90% were seen once. The sequenced sample was naive CD4+ T cells from PBMCs. Noted subset: CD45RA+ positively selected. The chain joins TRBV5-1 to TRBJ2-1; 7 nucleotides agree with TRBD2. The TCR sequence derives from a man in his late teens or twenties in good health. Some clones in this sample may be carry-over from other donors' samples. The CDR3 region has the DNA TGCGCCAGCAGCTTGGAAGGCGGGAGCGGATCTTGGAATGAGCAGTTCTTC. Its translation is CASSLEGGSGSWNEQFF.